This record looks at one T cell receptor (beta chain) sequence and its context. This specimen comes from a study of control samples from healthy donors and cancer patients. This table comes from immunoSEQ multiplex PCR, and its TCRdb copy is limited to in-frame clones, with some not included. The sample has roughly 450,000 clones, around nine tenths seen once. With 6 bases removed from V and 1 base from J, the gap between germline ends came to 11 bases. The germline gives CDR1 SGHDT, CDR2 YYEEEE. The CDR3 runs 14 residues. The chain links TRBV5-6 to TRBJ2-1, with D unclear. Sequencing was carried out using PBMCs. This TCR came from a man between 40 and 49 years old with head and neck cancer. The CDR3 sequence is CASTPGQSYNEQFF. As DNA, the CDR3 is TGTGCCAGCACCCCCGGGCAGTCCTACAATGAGCAGTTCTTC.